This is a list of T cell receptor beta chains from one sample in a study of cytomegalovirus exposure and HLA in healthy donors. This table comes from immunoSEQ multiplex PCR, and its TCRdb copy is limited to in-frame clones, with some not included. The sample carries about 140,000 clones, roughly four fifths recorded once. Source material: PBMCs. The source is a human donor in good health. The CDR3 runs from the conserved cysteine through the conserved F or W. The D gene is left open where the match is weak. A row's size may be missing; if present it is once, few, many or a size class.

v_gene: TRBV11-3; d_gene: TRBD2; j_gene: TRBJ2-1; abundance: few; CDR3aa: CASSERGGPYNEQFF; CDR3nt: TGTGCCAGCAGCGAGCGGGGGGGCCCATACAATGAGCAGTTCTTC
v_gene: TRBV7-2; d_gene: -; j_gene: TRBJ1-4; abundance: -; CDR3aa: CASSPQGQIISATNEKLFF; CDR3nt: TGTGCCAGCAGCCCCCAAGGACAGATTATAAGTGCAACTAATGAAAAACTGTTTTTT
v_gene: TRBV11-2; d_gene: TRBD2; j_gene: TRBJ2-7; abundance: few; CDR3aa: CASSPLNSGYHEQYF; CDR3nt: TGTGCCAGCAGCCCCTTGAATAGCGGGTACCACGAGCAGTACTTC
v_gene: TRBV6-6; d_gene: TRBD2; j_gene: TRBJ2-5; abundance: -; CDR3aa: CASSFPTSGEETQYF; CDR3nt: TGTGCCAGCAGTTTTCCGACTAGCGGGGAAGAGACCCAGTACTTC
v_gene: TRBV18; d_gene: -; j_gene: TRBJ2-7; abundance: -; CDR3aa: CASSPPTDYEQYF; CDR3nt: TGTGCCAGCTCACCTCCGACTGACTACGAGCAGTACTTC
v_gene: TRBV6-5; d_gene: -; j_gene: TRBJ1-1; abundance: -; CDR3aa: CASSRGTEAFF; CDR3nt: TGTGCCAGCAGTAGGGGGACTGAAGCTTTCTTT
v_gene: TRBV28; d_gene: -; j_gene: TRBJ1-5; abundance: -; CDR3aa: CASSLWRVGNQPQHF; CDR3nt: TGTGCCAGCAGTTTATGGCGGGTGGGCAATCAGCCCCAGCATTTT
v_gene: TRBV11-1; d_gene: TRBD1; j_gene: TRBJ1-1; abundance: -; CDR3aa: CASSTGGYDTEAFF; CDR3nt: TGTGCCAGCAGCACAGGGGGCTATGACACTGAAGCTTTCTTT
v_gene: TRBV2; d_gene: TRBD2; j_gene: TRBJ2-1; abundance: -; CDR3aa: CASRTRTSPYNEQFF; CDR3nt: TGTGCCAGCAGAACTAGGACTAGTCCCTACAATGAGCAGTTCTTC
v_gene: TRBV19; d_gene: TRBD2; j_gene: TRBJ2-7; abundance: -; CDR3aa: CASSRRRGLAASYEQYF; CDR3nt: TGTGCCAGTAGTCGACGCAGGGGACTAGCGGCCTCCTACGAGCAGTACTTC
v_gene: TRBV5-6; d_gene: TRBD1; j_gene: TRBJ2-3; abundance: -; CDR3aa: CASSFGQDLTDTQYF; CDR3nt: TGTGCCAGCAGCTTCGGACAGGACCTCACAGATACGCAGTATTTT
v_gene: TRBV4-1; d_gene: -; j_gene: TRBJ2-7; abundance: -; CDR3aa: CASSQSSGAYEQYF; CDR3nt: TGCGCCAGCAGCCAGAGCTCGGGGGCCTACGAGCAGTACTTC
v_gene: TRBV13; d_gene: -; j_gene: TRBJ1-3; abundance: few; CDR3aa: CASSLLGASGNTIYF; CDR3nt: TGTGCCAGCAGCTTACTGGGGGCGTCTGGAAACACCATATATTTT
v_gene: TRBV10-3; d_gene: -; j_gene: TRBJ2-7; abundance: -; CDR3aa: CAISAGINSYEQYF; CDR3nt: TGTGCCATCAGTGCCGGGATCAACTCCTACGAGCAGTACTTC
v_gene: TRBV7-9; d_gene: -; j_gene: TRBJ2-5; abundance: -; CDR3aa: CASSGRETQYF; CDR3nt: TGTGCCAGCTCGGGGAGAGAGACCCAGTACTTC
v_gene: TRBV5-1; d_gene: TRBD2; j_gene: TRBJ2-1; abundance: -; CDR3aa: CASSFTSGAYNEQFF; CDR3nt: TGCGCCAGCAGCTTTACTAGCGGGGCTTACAATGAGCAGTTCTTC
v_gene: TRBV11-2; d_gene: -; j_gene: TRBJ2-7; abundance: once; CDR3aa: CASSLGASYEQYF; CDR3nt: TGTGCCAGCAGCTTAGGGGCGAGCTACGAGCAGTACTTC
v_gene: TRBV14; d_gene: TRBD1; j_gene: TRBJ1-6; abundance: -; CDR3aa: CASSQLAGTGGDFRSPLHF; CDR3nt: TGTGCCAGCAGCCAGCTTGCCGGGACAGGGGGCGATTTTCGTTCACCCCTCCACTTT
v_gene: TRBV6-5; d_gene: TRBD2; j_gene: TRBJ2-1; abundance: -; CDR3aa: CASRLGLAVYNEQFF; CDR3nt: TGTGCCAGCAGACTGGGACTAGCAGTTTACAATGAGCAGTTCTTC
v_gene: TRBV5-1; d_gene: TRBD2; j_gene: TRBJ2-1; abundance: -; CDR3aa: CASSLGLAGPNEQFF; CDR3nt: TGCGCCAGCAGCTTGGGACTAGCGGGCCCCAATGAGCAGTTCTTC
v_gene: TRBV5-4; d_gene: -; j_gene: TRBJ2-5; abundance: once; CDR3aa: CASSLGGRHVSPATQYF; CDR3nt: TGTGCCAGCAGCTTGGGGGGGCGACACGTTTCGCCGGCGACCCAGTACTTC
v_gene: TRBV2; d_gene: -; j_gene: TRBJ1-5; abundance: -; CDR3aa: CASSDAGRMGNQPQHF; CDR3nt: TGTGCCAGCAGTGATGCGGGGCGCATGGGCAATCAGCCCCAGCATTTT
v_gene: TRBV5-4; d_gene: -; j_gene: TRBJ2-1; abundance: -; CDR3aa: CASSQGSSYNEQFF; CDR3nt: TGTGCCAGCAGCCAGGGGAGCTCCTACAATGAGCAGTTCTTC
v_gene: TRBV2; d_gene: TRBD2; j_gene: TRBJ2-5; abundance: -; CDR3aa: CASSGLAGGTQYF; CDR3nt: TGTGCCAGCAGTGGACTAGCGGGGGGGACCCAGTACTTC
v_gene: TRBV2; d_gene: TRBD2; j_gene: TRBJ2-1; abundance: -; CDR3aa: CASSPTSGSFDEQFF; CDR3nt: TGTGCCAGCAGTCCGACTAGCGGGAGTTTCGATGAGCAGTTCTTC
v_gene: TRBV6-6; d_gene: -; j_gene: TRBJ2-1; abundance: -; CDR3aa: CATSFGQYNEQFF; CDR3nt: TGTGCCACCTCCTTTGGACAGTACAATGAGCAGTTCTTC
v_gene: TRBV30; d_gene: TRBD2; j_gene: TRBJ2-5; abundance: few; CDR3aa: CAWSYLGLAHYF; CDR3nt: TGTGCCTGGAGTTACTTGGGACTAGCGCATTACTTC
v_gene: TRBV5-1; d_gene: -; j_gene: TRBJ2-7; abundance: -; CDR3aa: CASSRLESSYEQYF; CDR3nt: TGCGCCAGCAGCCGACTAGAGAGCTCCTACGAGCAGTACTTC
v_gene: TRBV4-2; d_gene: -; j_gene: TRBJ2-3; abundance: once; CDR3aa: CASSQDPGGPLGTQYF; CDR3nt: TGTGCCAGCAGCCAAGACCCAGGCGGGCCGTTGGGTACGCAGTATTTT
v_gene: TRBV5-5; d_gene: TRBD1; j_gene: TRBJ2-7; abundance: once; CDR3aa: CASSPLTGAYYEQYF; CDR3nt: TGTGCCAGCAGCCCCCTGACAGGGGCCTACTACGAGCAGTACTTC
v_gene: TRBV5-1; d_gene: -; j_gene: TRBJ2-5; abundance: -; CDR3aa: CASSLVSRQETQYF; CDR3nt: TGCGCCAGCAGCTTGGTCAGTCGCCAAGAGACCCAGTACTTC
v_gene: TRBV7-9; d_gene: -; j_gene: TRBJ1-2; abundance: -; CDR3aa: CASSFSGAYGYTF; CDR3nt: TGTGCCAGCAGCTTTTCAGGGGCGTATGGCTACACCTTC
v_gene: TRBV6-1; d_gene: -; j_gene: TRBJ2-5; abundance: -; CDR3aa: CASSEGRGGYQETQYF; CDR3nt: TGTGCCAGCAGTGAAGGGAGGGGTGGGTACCAAGAGACCCAGTACTTC
v_gene: TRBV5-1; d_gene: -; j_gene: TRBJ1-2; abundance: -; CDR3aa: CASSLDRYGYTF; CDR3nt: TGCGCCAGCAGCTTGGATCGCTATGGCTACACCTTC
v_gene: TRBV27; d_gene: TRBD2; j_gene: TRBJ2-5; abundance: -; CDR3aa: CASSYSGRLETQYF; CDR3nt: TGTGCCAGCAGTTATAGCGGGAGGCTGGAGACCCAGTACTTC
v_gene: TRBV7-9; d_gene: -; j_gene: TRBJ2-1; abundance: -; CDR3aa: CASSSPRAPRGEQFF; CDR3nt: TGTGCCAGCAGCTCTCCCCGGGCCCCGAGGGGGGAGCAGTTCTTC
v_gene: TRBV11-2; d_gene: -; j_gene: TRBJ1-2; abundance: once; CDR3aa: CASSSGGYGYTF; CDR3nt: TGTGCCAGCAGCTCAGGAGGTTATGGCTACACCTTC
v_gene: TRBV5-1; d_gene: -; j_gene: TRBJ2-5; abundance: -; CDR3aa: CASSQEGRRETQYF; CDR3nt: TGCGCCAGCAGCCAGGAGGGGAGGAGGGAGACCCAGTACTTC
v_gene: TRBV2; d_gene: -; j_gene: TRBJ2-7; abundance: -; CDR3aa: CASSVRAGPYEQYF; CDR3nt: TGTGCCAGCAGTGTAAGGGCGGGCCCCTACGAGCAGTACTTC
v_gene: TRBV30; d_gene: -; j_gene: TRBJ1-5; abundance: few; CDR3aa: CAWSVLGANQPQHF; CDR3nt: TGTGCCTGGAGTGTTCTGGGCGCTAATCAGCCCCAGCATTTT
v_gene: TRBV5-1; d_gene: -; j_gene: TRBJ1-2; abundance: -; CDR3aa: CASSLEGAGNRNGYTF; CDR3nt: TGCGCCAGCAGCTTGGAGGGTGCGGGGAACCGTAATGGCTACACCTTC
v_gene: TRBV5-1; d_gene: TRBD1; j_gene: TRBJ2-2; abundance: -; CDR3aa: CASSLRDRANTGELFF; CDR3nt: TGCGCCAGCAGCTTGCGGGACAGGGCGAACACCGGGGAGCTGTTTTTT
v_gene: TRBV10-1; d_gene: TRBD2; j_gene: TRBJ2-7; abundance: few; CDR3aa: CASSHAAGTYEQYF; CDR3nt: TGCGCCAGCAGCCACGCAGCGGGGACCTACGAGCAGTACTTC
v_gene: TRBV6-1; d_gene: -; j_gene: TRBJ1-4; abundance: -; CDR3aa: CASSLRALPYEKLFF; CDR3nt: TGTGCCAGCAGCCTCCGAGCCCTCCCATACGAAAAACTGTTTTTT
v_gene: TRBV9; d_gene: -; j_gene: TRBJ1-3; abundance: -; CDR3aa: CASSVRAADTIYF; CDR3nt: TGTGCCAGCAGCGTGAGGGCGGCGGACACCATATATTTT
v_gene: TRBV11-2; d_gene: TRBD2; j_gene: TRBJ2-1; abundance: -; CDR3aa: CASHGTSGGFEQFF; CDR3nt: TGTGCCAGCCATGGGACTAGCGGGGGCTTTGAGCAGTTCTTC
v_gene: TRBV6-1; d_gene: -; j_gene: TRBJ2-1; abundance: -; CDR3aa: CASSEVGGSYNEQFF; CDR3nt: TGTGCCAGCAGTGAGGTGGGCGGGTCCTACAATGAGCAGTTCTTC
v_gene: TRBV10-3; d_gene: TRBD2; j_gene: TRBJ2-5; abundance: -; CDR3aa: CAISASGGGETQYF; CDR3nt: TGTGCCATCAGTGCTAGCGGGGGGGGAGAGACCCAGTACTTC
v_gene: TRBV29-1; d_gene: TRBD2; j_gene: TRBJ2-1; abundance: -; CDR3aa: CSVDLGLAAYNEQFF; CDR3nt: TGCAGCGTTGATCTGGGACTAGCGGCATACAATGAGCAGTTCTTC
v_gene: TRBV11-2; d_gene: -; j_gene: TRBJ2-4; abundance: -; CDR3aa: CASSSLQVIQYF; CDR3nt: TGTGCCAGCAGCTCTCTACAGGTCATTCAGTACTTC
v_gene: TRBV4-1; d_gene: -; j_gene: TRBJ1-2; abundance: -; CDR3aa: CASSQAWKGVDYGYTF; CDR3nt: TGCGCCAGCAGCCAAGCTTGGAAAGGGGTAGACTATGGCTACACCTTC
v_gene: TRBV15; d_gene: -; j_gene: TRBJ1-4; abundance: few; CDR3aa: CATSRGVSTGNEKLFF; CDR3nt: TGTGCCACCAGCAGAGGGGTCTCAACGGGAAATGAAAAATTGTTTTTT
v_gene: TRBV6-5; d_gene: TRBD2; j_gene: TRBJ2-1; abundance: -; CDR3aa: CASRRTSGSEQFF; CDR3nt: TGTGCCAGCAGAAGGACTAGCGGGAGTGAGCAGTTCTTC
v_gene: TRBV7-8; d_gene: TRBD1; j_gene: TRBJ1-2; abundance: -; CDR3aa: CASSVGTVYGYTF; CDR3nt: TGTGCCAGCAGCGTCGGGACAGTCTATGGCTACACCTTC
v_gene: TRBV13; d_gene: TRBD2; j_gene: TRBJ2-3; abundance: few; CDR3aa: CASSLGLSGTSIDTQYF; CDR3nt: TGTGCCAGCAGCTTAGGCCTCAGCGGGACCTCAATCGATACGCAGTATTTT